The clone carrying this T cell receptor (beta chain) was detected a few times. The target antigen is unknown. Trimming shortened V by 3 bases and J by 2 bases, and 12 bases separated the two germline ends. The germline gives CDR1 SGHRS, CDR2 YFSETQ. The CDR3 is made up of 14 amino acids. The data are from a study of T cells in Graves' hyperthyroidism and ophthalmopathy. Study outcomes and limitations: Blood also showed most of the thyroid clonotypes that were expanded above 0.001.

RNA transcripts provided the source from which TCR beta CDR3 regions were amplified. A first-round RT-PCR of the TCR CDR3 used the HTBI primer set. TCRdb reprocessed the multiplex PCR reads via MiXCR and lists one record per CDR3 protein. The table includes some 150,000 distinct CDR3 sequences, 22% detected once. The receptor's source is a woman in her 50s with Graves' hyperthyroidism that later progressed to Graves' ophthalmopathy. V gene TRBV5-1 combines with J gene TRBJ2-7, with unresolved D. Sequencing was done on a sample of blood. Here the CDR3 DNA reads TGCGCCAGCAGCTGGGGATCTGGCGCCTACGAGCAGTACTTC. It is translated as CASSWGSGAYEQYF.